The 10 T cell receptor beta chains given below trace back to one sample, sequenced in a study of technical replicates of blood from a few donors. TCRdb's table, derived via immunoSEQ multiplex PCR, lists solely in-frame clones and lacks some. The table records tens of thousands of clones, less than 95% of them present only once. Material for sequencing was T cells isolated from PBMCs. These receptors were taken from a human donor in good health.

This clone has a single count. This sequence joins TRBV4-3 and TRBJ1-2; D is undetermined. Per germline, CDR1 LGHNA and CDR2 YSLEER. The CDR3 runs 15 residues. V was pared by 1 base and J by 4 bases, with 13 bases between. The CDR3 DNA reads as TGCGCCAGCAGCCAAGCTGTCGGGGAGGTCTATGGCTACACCTTC. It encodes CASSQAVGEVYGYTF.

This rearrangement joins TRBV5-1 to TRBJ2-3; 7 nucleotides align to TRBD1. The CDR3 totals 16 residues. Germline V gene lookup returns CDR1 SGHRS and CDR2 YFSETQ. Trimming cost V 4 bases and J 6 bases; bases outside gene matches: 14. DNA of the CDR3: TGCGCCAGCAGCCCCGACCAAGGCAGGGGGATCGATACGCAGTATTTT. Protein: CASSPDQGRGIDTQYF.

This sequence joins TRBV20-1 and TRBJ1-2; D might be TRBD1 (6 bases). The CDR3 extends over 11 amino acids. Trimming removed 4 bases from V and 6 bases from J, with 9 bases in between. Germline lookup yields CDR1 DFQATT and CDR2 SNEGSKA (reference sequence). In DNA form, the CDR3 reads TGCAGTGCTATTTCAGGGGATGGCTACACCTTC. Encoded protein: CSAISGDGYTF.

The chain couples TRBV28 to TRBJ1-5; no clear D gene. V lost 3 bases, J lost 0 bases, and 12 bases lay in between. The germline CDR1 and CDR2 sequences are MDHEN and SYDVKM. The CDR3 spans 16 residues. CDR3 loop: CASSFISGSSNQPQHF. DNA for the CDR3: TGTGCCAGCAGTTTTATCTCAGGCAGTAGCAATCAGCCCCAGCATTTT.

This chain joins TRBV11-3 and TRBJ2-1; D remains unclear. The CDR3 consists of 12 residues. CDR1 and CDR2 from the germline V gene are SGHNT and YENEEA. Between the trimmed V and J ends, which lost 5 bases and 5 bases, there was a span of 7 bases. For the CDR3, the DNA is TGTGCCAGCAGCCTATCCCACAATGAGCAGTTCTTC. This encodes CASSLSHNEQFF.

The J gene is TRBJ1-2, the V gene TRBV2; D unresolved. The CDR3 covers 12 residues. Germline V gene sequence: CDR1 SNHLY, CDR2 FYNNEI. The V end was cut by 4 bases, the J end by 4 bases, with 7 bases between. CDR3 nucleotides: TGTGCCAGCAGTGCGGGGATCTATGGCTACACCTTC. This encodes CASSAGIYGYTF. The full variable domain, completed using reference TRBV2 and TRBJ1-2, is EPEVTQTPSHQVTQMGQEVILRCVPISNHLYFYWYRQILGQKVEFLVSFYNNEISEKSEIFDDQFSVERPDGSNFTLKIRSTKLEDSAMYFCASSAGIYGYTFGSGTRLTVV.

The chain recombines TRBV7-7 with TRBJ2-1; D gene ambiguous. CDR3 size: 15 residues. Germline V gene lookup returns CDR1 SSHAT and CDR2 FNYEAQ (reference sequence). Trimming shortened V by 2 bases and J by 8 bases, and 16 bases separated the two germline ends. The CDR3 sequence is CASSLWRSATYEQFF. The CDR3 DNA reads TGTGCCAGCAGCTTATGGCGGTCGGCGACGTATGAGCAGTTCTTC.

The chain carries TRBV9 and TRBJ2-5; 10 bases agree with TRBD2. Germline-derived CDR1 and CDR2 are SGDLS and YYNGEE. The CDR3 sequence is 15 residues long. V lost 3 bases, J lost 2 bases, and 4 bases stayed unmatched. Written as DNA, the CDR3 is TGTGCCAGCAGCGCCCTAGCGGGAGATCAAGAGACCCAGTACTTC. It is translated as CASSALAGDQETQYF.

The chain uses TRBV13 and TRBJ2-2; D call uncertain. From germline, CDR1 is PRHDT and CDR2 FYEKMQ (reference sequence). CDR3 length: 15 residues. V was pared by 3 bases and J by 0 bases, with 8 bases between. The DNA of the CDR3 is TGTGCCAGCAGCTTTCCACAGCCGAACACCGGGGAGCTGTTTTTT. Translated: CASSFPQPNTGELFF.

The J gene is TRBJ2-7, the V gene TRBV28; D gene uncertain. V lost 10 bases and J 3 bases, leaving 16 bases between the germline ends. Germline CDR1 MDHEN, CDR2 SYDVKM. This CDR3 spans 13 amino acids. The CDR3 coding sequence is TGTGCCACCCATTCCCCTAGGAGCTACGAGCAGTACTTC. Its translation: CATHSPRSYEQYF.